A selection of T cell receptor beta chains follows, all from one sample in a study of T cells after yellow fever vaccination. TCRdb fed the 5' RACE reads into MiXCR, producing one record per CDR3 protein. Here the sample spans 300,000 or so distinct CDR3 sequences, around 7.3% being singletons. The specimen was PBMCs, collected about 49 days after the first yellow fever vaccination. Every receptor here comes from a man younger than 35 who received the YFV17D yellow fever vaccine. Both conserved end residues are part of each CDR3. The D gene is left open where the match is weak. Not every row has a clone size; where given, it reads once, few, many or a size class.

D gene | J gene | clone size | V gene | CDR3 protein | CDR3 DNA
- | TRBJ1-3 | few | TRBV20-1 | CSAKRSGVMSGNTIYF | TGCAGTGCTAAGCGCAGCGGGGTAATGTCCGGAAACACCATATATTTT
TRBD2 | TRBJ2-2 | few | TRBV5-1 | CASSPGLAGVSGELFF | TGCGCCAGCAGCCCCGGACTAGCGGGGGTATCCGGGGAGCTGTTTTTT
- | TRBJ2-1 | - | TRBV5-1 | CASSATWDEQFF | TGCGCCAGCAGCGCAACTTGGGATGAGCAGTTCTTC
- | TRBJ2-2 | few | TRBV20-1 | CSATSEQANTGELFF | TGCAGTGCTACTAGCGAACAGGCGAACACCGGGGAGCTGTTTTTT
- | TRBJ2-1 | few | TRBV20-1 | CSGQGGNEQFF | TGCAGTGGCCAGGGGGGGAATGAGCAGTTCTTC
- | TRBJ1-6 | few | TRBV19 | CASSISGRDSPLHF | TGTGCCAGTAGTATATCAGGTCGTGATTCACCCCTCCACTTT
- | TRBJ1-3 | few | TRBV7-3 | CASSLGPGSGNTIYF | TGTGCCAGCAGCTTAGGACCCGGCTCTGGAAACACCATATATTTT
- | TRBJ2-7 | few | TRBV5-1 | CASSLGQLQGEQYF | TGCGCCAGCAGCCTAGGGCAGTTACAAGGCGAGCAGTACTTC
TRBD2 | TRBJ2-1 | many | TRBV5-4 | CASSSAPGLAVHEQFF | TGTGCCAGCAGCTCGGCTCCGGGACTAGCGGTCCATGAGCAGTTCTTC
- | TRBJ1-5 | - | TRBV12-3/TRBV12-4 | CASSLGHTSNQPQHF | TGTGCCAGCAGTTTAGGGCATACTAGCAATCAGCCCCAGCATTTT
- | TRBJ1-5 | few | TRBV20-1 | CSAIDGPIASNQPQHF | TGCAGTGCTATCGACGGGCCCATAGCGAGCAATCAGCCCCAGCATTTT
- | TRBJ2-3 | many | TRBV20-1 | CSAALEVGDTQYF | TGCAGTGCCGCATTGGAGGTTGGAGATACGCAGTATTTT
TRBD1 | TRBJ2-1 | - | TRBV18 | CASSPGGQGFDEQFF | TGTGCCAGCTCACCAGGGGGACAGGGATTCGATGAGCAGTTCTTC
TRBD1 | TRBJ2-5 | few | TRBV20-1 | CSATRTGTYQETQYF | TGCAGTGCTACAAGGACAGGGACATACCAAGAGACCCAGTACTTC
- | TRBJ1-5 | - | TRBV20-1 | CSSQLLDQPQHF | TGCAGTAGCCAACTATTGGATCAGCCCCAGCATTTT
- | TRBJ1-1 | few | TRBV27 | CASSLIGGGIRVGTEAFF | TGTGCCAGCAGTTTAATTGGAGGGGGAATTCGGGTCGGCACTGAAGCTTTCTTT
- | TRBJ2-2 | many | TRBV5-4 | CASSLASLPRQGGELFF | TGTGCCAGCAGCTTGGCAAGCCTCCCCCGCCAGGGCGGGGAGCTGTTTTTT
- | TRBJ1-1 | - | TRBV4-1 | CASSQVGQRNTEAFF | TGCGCCAGCAGCCAAGTTGGACAGCGTAACACTGAAGCTTTCTTT
- | TRBJ1-3 | - | TRBV4-1 | CASSPRTDSGNTIYF | TGCGCCAGCAGCCCCCGGACAGACTCTGGAAACACCATATATTTT
- | TRBJ1-2 | - | TRBV19 | CASRDPGTNYGYTF | TGTGCCAGTAGAGATCCTGGGACGAACTATGGCTACACCTTC
TRBD2 | TRBJ2-3 | few | TRBV5-4 | CASSTGTSVTDTQYF | TGTGCCAGCAGTACCGGGACTAGCGTAACAGATACGCAGTATTTT
- | TRBJ2-7 | few | TRBV12-3/TRBV12-4 | CASSFWEGSQAYEQYF | TGTGCCAGCAGTTTTTGGGAAGGAAGCCAAGCCTACGAGCAGTACTTC
- | TRBJ2-4 | few | TRBV7-8 | CASSLVSGIINIQYF | TGTGCCAGCAGCTTAGTCTCGGGGATCATTAACATTCAGTACTTC
- | TRBJ2-3 | many | TRBV24-1 | CATSDQPDPDTQYF | TGTGCCACCAGTGACCAACCGGACCCTGATACGCAGTATTTT
- | TRBJ1-4 | few | TRBV5-1 | CASSFYAGGEKLFF | TGCGCCAGCAGCTTTTATGCCGGGGGTGAAAAACTGTTTTTT
- | TRBJ1-2 | many | TRBV5-1 | CASSSSAGDYGYTF | TGCGCCAGCAGCTCCTCCGCGGGGGACTATGGCTACACCTTC
TRBD1 | TRBJ1-2 | few | TRBV4-3 | CASSPGQGLYVGYTF | TGCGCCAGCAGCCCGGGACAGGGCCTCTATGTGGGCTACACCTTC
- | TRBJ1-6 | few | TRBV7-2 | CASSSRRGGSYNSPLHF | TGTGCCAGCAGCTCCCGTCGTGGGGGCTCCTATAATTCACCCCTCCACTTT
- | TRBJ2-1 | many | TRBV9 | CASSDGNEQFF | TGTGCCAGCAGCGATGGCAATGAGCAGTTCTTC
TRBD1 | TRBJ2-2 | few | TRBV12-3/TRBV12-4 | CASSSIQGAGELFF | TGTGCCAGCAGTTCGATACAGGGGGCCGGGGAGCTGTTTTTT
TRBD1 | TRBJ2-7 | few | TRBV7-9 | CASSTGGPYEQYF | TGTGCCAGCTCAACAGGGGGGCCCTACGAGCAGTACTTC
TRBD2 | TRBJ2-1 | many | TRBV10-3 | CAAKSLAGALNEQFF | TGTGCCGCTAAGTCGCTAGCGGGGGCGCTCAATGAGCAGTTCTTC
- | TRBJ2-6 | many | TRBV7-2 | CASSLMQATSGANVLTF | TGTGCCAGCAGCTTAATGCAGGCAACCTCTGGGGCCAACGTCCTGACTTTC
- | TRBJ1-1 | many | TRBV7-6 | CASSLGTRNTEAFF | TGTGCCAGCAGCTTAGGAACAAGGAACACTGAAGCTTTCTTT
TRBD1 | TRBJ1-1 | few | TRBV27 | CASSLLQGVEAFF | TGTGCCAGCAGTTTACTACAGGGGGTTGAAGCTTTCTTT
TRBD2 | TRBJ2-3 | - | TRBV3-1 | CASSPNRGGDTQYF | TGTGCCAGCAGTCCGAACCGCGGGGGAGATACGCAGTATTTT
- | TRBJ2-1 | - | TRBV6-6 | CASSYGQNEQFF | TGTGCCAGCAGTTACGGTCAAAATGAGCAGTTCTTC
- | TRBJ1-2 | few | TRBV5-1 | CASSLGPSNYGYTF | TGCGCCAGCAGCCTGGGACCGTCGAACTATGGCTACACCTTC
- | TRBJ2-7 | few | TRBV4-3 | CASSQDRTAYEQYF | TGCGCCAGCAGCCAAGATCGGACAGCCTACGAGCAGTACTTC
TRBD1 | TRBJ2-7 | - | TRBV6-1 | CASSRTFRQGNEQYF | TGTGCCAGCAGTCGTACCTTTAGACAGGGGAACGAGCAGTACTTC
- | TRBJ2-1 | few | TRBV9 | CASSDRDEQFF | TGTGCCAGCAGCGATCGTGATGAGCAGTTCTTC
- | TRBJ1-1 | - | TRBV6-2/TRBV6-3 | CASSYQRGTEAFF | TGTGCCAGCAGTTACCAGCGGGGAACTGAAGCTTTCTTT
- | TRBJ2-2 | few | TRBV29-1 | CSVLVTGELFF | TGCAGCGTGCTGGTCACCGGGGAGCTGTTTTTT
- | TRBJ1-3 | - | TRBV6-5 | CASSLGYSGNTIYF | TGTGCCAGCAGTTTGGGGTACTCTGGAAACACCATATATTTT
- | TRBJ1-2 | - | TRBV28 | CATLPGYLFNYGYTF | TGTGCCACCCTGCCGGGGTATCTTTTTAACTATGGCTACACCTTC